This T cell receptor beta chain originates from a study of Graves' ophthalmopathy and Graves' hyperthyroidism. The CDR3 is 17 residues long. The V end lost 4 bases, the J end lost 0 bases, and 13 bases lay between the germline ends. Germline V gene lookup returns CDR1 KGHSH and CDR2 LQKENI. Stable hyperthyroid donors showed no ophthalmopathy during 18 months follow-up. Thyroid ultrasound, orbital computed tomography, TRAb, serum thyroxine and clinical symptoms formed the basis of diagnosis. This clonotype was recorded a few times. Beta-chain TCR CDR3 regions were amplified from RNA transcripts. Second-round multiplex PCR came after a first-round RT-PCR that employed HTBI primers. TCRdb re-derived calls from the multiplex PCR reads in MiXCR, one entry per CDR3 protein. The sample includes roughly 380,000 distinct CDR3 sequences, less than 20% of them seen just once.

The chain is built from TRBV18 and TRBJ2-6, with D possibly being TRBD1 (6 bases). The material sequenced was peripheral blood. The sequence derives from a young woman with stable Graves' hyperthyroidism. The CDR3 spells CASSLQGPYSGANVLTF. CDR3 in DNA: TGTGCCAGCTCACTACAGGGTCCTTACTCTGGGGCCAACGTCCTGACTTTC. The whole variable domain, remainder taken from reference TRBV18 and TRBJ2-6, is NAGVMQNPRHLVRRRGQEARLRCSPMKGHSHVYWYRQLPEEGLKFMVYLQKENIIDESGMPKERFSAEFPKEGPSILRIQQVVRGDSAAYFCASSLQGPYSGANVLTFGAGSRLTVL.